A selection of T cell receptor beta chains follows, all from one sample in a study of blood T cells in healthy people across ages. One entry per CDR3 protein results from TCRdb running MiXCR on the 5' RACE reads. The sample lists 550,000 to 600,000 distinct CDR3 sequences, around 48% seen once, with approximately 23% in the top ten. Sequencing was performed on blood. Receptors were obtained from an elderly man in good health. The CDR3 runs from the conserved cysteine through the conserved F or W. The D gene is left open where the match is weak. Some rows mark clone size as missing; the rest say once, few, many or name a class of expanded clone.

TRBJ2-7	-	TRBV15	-	TGTGCCACCAGCAGAGATATGGTCCGGGTTTACGAGCAGTACTTC	CATSRDMVRVYEQYF
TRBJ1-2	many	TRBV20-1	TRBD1	TGCAGTCCGGACAGGACGGACGGCTACACCTTC	CSPDRTDGYTF
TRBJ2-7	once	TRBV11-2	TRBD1	TGTGCCAGCCGACTATTCGACAGGGTCTACGAGCAGTACTTC	CASRLFDRVYEQYF
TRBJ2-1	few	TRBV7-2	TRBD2	TGTGCCAGCAGCATACAATCCCGGACTAGCCGGAGAGGGGATGAGCAGTTCTTC	CASSIQSRTSRRGDEQFF
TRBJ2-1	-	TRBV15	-	TGTGCCACCAGCAGGGGTAATGAGCAGTTCTTC	CATSRGNEQFF
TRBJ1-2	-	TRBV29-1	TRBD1	TGCAGCGCCTTACAGGGGGTAGGGTATGGCTACACCTTC	CSALQGVGYGYTF
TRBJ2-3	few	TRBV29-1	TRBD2	TGCAGCGTCCCGGGCCTAGCGGGGCCCGGACGTCCCTCTAGCACAGATACGCAGTATTTT	CSVPGLAGPGRPSSTDTQYF
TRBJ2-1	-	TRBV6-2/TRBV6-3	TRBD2	TGTGCCAGCAGCCCGGGACTAGCGGGAGGGTATCCCTACAATGAGCAGTTCTTC	CASSPGLAGGYPYNEQFF
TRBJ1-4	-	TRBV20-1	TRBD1	TGCAGTGCTAGAGATGTGACAGGGGGGGGAGAAAAACTGTTTTTT	CSARDVTGGGEKLFF
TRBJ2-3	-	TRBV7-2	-	TGTGCCAGCAGCCCCCGGTTCGCCGGTAGTTCAGATACGCAGTATTTT	CASSPRFAGSSDTQYF
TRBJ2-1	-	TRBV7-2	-	TGTGCCAGCAGCCCAACCGCGGGCTCCTACAATGAGCAGTTCTTC	CASSPTAGSYNEQFF
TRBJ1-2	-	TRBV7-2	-	TGTGCCAGCAGCTGTTACGGAGATTCTAACTATGGCTACACCTTC	CASSCYGDSNYGYTF